Many counts were recorded for the clone carrying this TCR beta chain. Its antigen is currently unknown. TCRdb used MiXCR to reprocess the reads, holding one entry per CDR3 protein. The sample lists 900,000 to 950,000 distinct CDR3 sequences; around 30% were seen once. The data stem from a study of T cell repertoires in cytomegalovirus infection. The CDR3 consists of 15 residues. The V end lost 1 base, the J end lost 5 bases, and 12 bases lay between the germline ends. Germline V gene lookup returns CDR1 SGHVS and CDR2 FNYEAQ. This chain links TRBV7-6 with TRBJ2-1; perhaps TRBD1 as D (7 bases). This sequence originates from a human donor in good health (CMV status not recorded). Some clones in this sample may be carry-over from other donors' samples. This specimen consisted of cultured CD8+ T cells from PBMCs, obtained from culture after CMV antigen stimulation. CDR3 nucleotide sequence: TGTGCCAGCAGCTTAGGACAGGGAGGAAACAATGAGCAGTTCTTC. This gives the protein CASSLGQGGNNEQFF. The full variable domain, rest sourced from reference TRBV7-6 and TRBJ2-1, is GAGVSQSPRYKVTKRGQDVALRCDPISGHVSLYWYRQALGQGPEFLTYFNYEAQQDKSGLPNDRFSAERPEGSISTLTIQRTEQRDSAMYRCASSLGQGGNNEQFFGPGTRLTVL.